Reported below is one T cell receptor beta chain. Using immunoSEQ multiplex PCR, the repertoire was profiled, and TCRdb retains in-frame clones only, with some absent. The sample records about 270,000 clones, about 87% being singletons. The entry originates in a study of blood T cell repertoires in COVID-19. Study as a whole: T cells, B-cell-depleted T cells, or PBMCs supplied cDNA or gDNA.

CDR3 length: 13 residues. The V gene's germline CDR1 is SQVTM and CDR2 ANQGSEA. The V end was cut by 6 bases, the J end by 4 bases, with 12 bases between. The chain couples TRBV29-1 to TRBJ1-4; the D is unclear. The clonotype comes from a woman in her forties or fifties who had recovered from COVID-19. The sequenced material came from PBMCs or T cells enriched from blood (not recorded which). CDR3 residues: CSVQIQINEKLFF. CDR3 nucleotides: TGCAGCGTCCAGATACAGATTAATGAAAAACTGTTTTTT.